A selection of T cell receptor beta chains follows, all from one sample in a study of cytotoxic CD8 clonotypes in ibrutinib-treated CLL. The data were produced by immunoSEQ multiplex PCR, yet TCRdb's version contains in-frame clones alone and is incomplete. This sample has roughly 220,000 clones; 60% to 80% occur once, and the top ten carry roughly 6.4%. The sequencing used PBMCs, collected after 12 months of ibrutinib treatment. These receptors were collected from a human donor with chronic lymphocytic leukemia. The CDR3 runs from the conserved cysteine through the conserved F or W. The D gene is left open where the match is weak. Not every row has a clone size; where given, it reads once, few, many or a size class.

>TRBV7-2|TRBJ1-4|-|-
CASSPPTEKLFF
TGTGCCAGCAGCCCACCGACAGAAAAACTGTTTTTT
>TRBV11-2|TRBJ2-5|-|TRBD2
CASSPRWLAGKETQYF
TGTGCCAGCAGCCCGAGGTGGTTAGCGGGGAAAGAGACCCAGTACTTC
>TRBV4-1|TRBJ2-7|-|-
CASSQESTKNYEQYF
TGCGCCAGCAGCCAAGAGTCGACTAAAAACTACGAGCAGTACTTC
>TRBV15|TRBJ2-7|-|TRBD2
CATSRGPTISSGGVKYF
TGTGCCACCAGCAGAGGTCCAACCATTTCATCGGGGGGAGTCAAGTACTTC
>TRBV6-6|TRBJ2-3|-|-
CASSPQGGVKGDTQYF
TGTGCCAGCAGCCCCCAGGGGGGGGTAAAGGGAGATACGCAGTATTTT
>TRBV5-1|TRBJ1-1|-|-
CASSLGLTGILGTEAFF
TGCGCCAGCAGCTTGGGGCTAACAGGGATTTTAGGGACTGAAGCTTTCTTT
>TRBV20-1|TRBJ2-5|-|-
CSAESRETQYF
TGCAGTGCCGAGAGCCGAGAGACCCAGTACTTC
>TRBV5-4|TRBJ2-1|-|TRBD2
CASSLGLAGGSVFNEQFF
TGTGCCAGCAGCCTGGGACTAGCGGGAGGCAGCGTTTTCAATGAGCAGTTCTTC
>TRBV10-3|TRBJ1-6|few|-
CATRGVGGSSPLHF
TGTGCCACTCGAGGAGTGGGAGGTTCCTCACCCCTCCACTTT
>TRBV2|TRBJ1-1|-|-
CASSENGGNTEAFF
TGTGCCAGCAGTGAAAATGGGGGTAACACTGAAGCTTTCTTT
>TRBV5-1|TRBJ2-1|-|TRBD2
CASSQSSSGLNEQFF
TGCGCCAGCAGCCAATCTTCTAGCGGTTTGAATGAGCAGTTCTTC
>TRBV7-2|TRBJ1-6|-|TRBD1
CASSPGTAYNSPLHF
TGTGCCAGCAGCCCGGGGACAGCTTATAATTCACCCCTCCACTTT
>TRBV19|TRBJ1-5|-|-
CASRAGWAGDSNQPQHF
TGTGCCAGTAGGGCGGGTTGGGCAGGGGATAGCAATCAGCCCCAGCATTTT
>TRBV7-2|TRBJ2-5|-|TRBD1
CASSLQQGAVETQYF
TGTGCCAGCAGCTTACAGCAGGGGGCGGTGGAGACCCAGTACTTC
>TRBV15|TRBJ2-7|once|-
CATSRDPPGVYEQYF
TGTGCCACCAGCAGAGATCCCCCGGGAGTGTACGAGCAGTACTTC
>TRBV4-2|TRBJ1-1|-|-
CASSPRTGMNTEAFF
TGTGCCAGCAGCCCCCGGACGGGCATGAACACTGAAGCTTTCTTT
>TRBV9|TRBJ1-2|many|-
CASSGAGLGYTF
TGTGCCAGCAGCGGTGCAGGGTTGGGCTACACCTTC
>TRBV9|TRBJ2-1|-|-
CASSATPFGEQFF
TGTGCCAGCAGCGCGACCCCATTCGGTGAGCAGTTCTTC
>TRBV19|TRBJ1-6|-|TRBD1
CASSPWGQSGSPLHF
TGTGCCAGTAGTCCTTGGGGACAGTCAGGTTCACCCCTCCACTTT
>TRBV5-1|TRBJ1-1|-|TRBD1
CASNPRDREEAFF
TGCGCCAGCAACCCCCGGGACAGGGAAGAAGCTTTCTTT
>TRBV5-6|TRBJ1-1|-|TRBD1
CASSLGTGGTEAFF
TGTGCCAGCAGCTTGGGGACAGGGGGGACTGAAGCTTTCTTT
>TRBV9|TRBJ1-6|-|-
CASSVSGAGDSPLHF
TGTGCCAGCAGCGTAAGTGGGGCGGGTGATTCACCCCTCCACTTT
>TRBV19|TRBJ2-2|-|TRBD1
CASLTGQGSTGELFF
TGTGCCAGTTTGACGGGACAGGGGAGCACCGGGGAGCTGTTTTTT
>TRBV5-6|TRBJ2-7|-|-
CASSAGLGGEQYF
TGTGCCAGCAGCGCGGGGCTCGGGGGCGAGCAGTACTTC
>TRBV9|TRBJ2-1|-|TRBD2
CASSAGIGGRAEQFF
TGTGCCAGCAGCGCCGGAATCGGAGGGAGGGCTGAGCAGTTCTTC
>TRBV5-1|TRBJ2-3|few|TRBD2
CASNSGDRTDTQYF
TGCGCCAGCAACAGCGGGGACCGCACAGATACGCAGTATTTT
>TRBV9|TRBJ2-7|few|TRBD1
CASSVTGGYEQYF
TGTGCCAGCAGCGTGACAGGGGGCTACGAGCAGTACTTC
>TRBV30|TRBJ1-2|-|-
CAWTWGPGYGYTF
TGTGCCTGGACATGGGGGCCTGGCTATGGCTACACCTTC
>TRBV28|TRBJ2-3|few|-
CASSSTRVRDTQYF
TGTGCCAGCAGTTCGACTAGGGTTAGGGATACGCAGTATTTT
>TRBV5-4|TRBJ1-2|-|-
CASSVDPSYGYTF
TGTGCCAGCAGCGTGGATCCCTCCTATGGCTACACCTTC
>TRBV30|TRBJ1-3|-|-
CAWSVGFSGNTIYF
TGTGCCTGGAGTGTAGGATTCTCTGGAAACACCATATATTTT
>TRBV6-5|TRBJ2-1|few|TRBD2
CASTMGLTNLNEQFF
TGTGCCAGCACCATGGGACTAACTAATCTCAATGAGCAGTTCTTC
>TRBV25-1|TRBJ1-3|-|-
CASSEYAFSSSGNTIYF
TGTGCCAGCAGTGAATACGCCTTTAGCAGCTCTGGAAACACCATATATTTT
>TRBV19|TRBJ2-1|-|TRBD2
CASSIDRISTSAYNEQFF
TGTGCCAGTAGTATAGATCGGATTAGTACTAGCGCCTACAATGAGCAGTTCTTC
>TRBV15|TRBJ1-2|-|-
CATSRDRQLPGYTF
TGTGCCACCAGCAGAGATCGGCAGTTGCCCGGCTACACCTTC
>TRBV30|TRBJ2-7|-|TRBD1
CAWSRTGGHEQYF
TGTGCCTGGAGTAGGACAGGGGGCCACGAGCAGTACTTC
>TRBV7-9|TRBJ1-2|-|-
CASSLTGLTNYGYTF
TGTGCCAGCAGCCTCACAGGCCTAACTAACTATGGCTACACCTTC
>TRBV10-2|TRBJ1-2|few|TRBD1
CATRQGIGALGGYTF
TGCGCCACTCGACAGGGAATCGGGGCCCTTGGTGGCTACACCTTC
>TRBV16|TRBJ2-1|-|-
CASSQSYRAYNEQFF
TGTGCCAGCAGCCAATCGTACAGGGCCTACAATGAGCAGTTCTTC
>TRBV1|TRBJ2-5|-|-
CTSSQVRNVRETQYF
TGCACCAGCAGCCAAGTCAGGAACGTTCGGGAGACCCAGTACTTC
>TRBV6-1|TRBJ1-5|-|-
CASSEPPGQDF
TGTGCCAGCAGTGAGCCGCCAGGGCAGGATTTT
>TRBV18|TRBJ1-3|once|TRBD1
CASSPSVGTGAGNTIYF
TGTGCCAGCTCACCAAGTGTCGGGACAGGGGCTGGAAACACCATATATTTT